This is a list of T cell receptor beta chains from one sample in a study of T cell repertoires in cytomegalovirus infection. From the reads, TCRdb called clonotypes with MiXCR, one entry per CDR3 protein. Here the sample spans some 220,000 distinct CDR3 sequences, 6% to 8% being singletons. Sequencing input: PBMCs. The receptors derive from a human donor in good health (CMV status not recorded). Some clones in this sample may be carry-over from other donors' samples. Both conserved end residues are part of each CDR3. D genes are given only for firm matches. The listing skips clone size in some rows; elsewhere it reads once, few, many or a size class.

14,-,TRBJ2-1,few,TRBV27,CASRRTGLGNEQFF,TGTGCCAGCAGGCGTACAGGGTTGGGCAATGAGCAGTTCTTC
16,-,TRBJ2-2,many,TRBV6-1,CASSRGGGANTGELFF,TGTGCCAGCAGTCGGGGAGGAGGGGCTAACACCGGGGAGCTGTTTTTT
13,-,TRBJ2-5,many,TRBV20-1,CSAGDGGRETQYF,TGCAGTGCGGGTGACGGGGGCCGAGAGACCCAGTACTTC
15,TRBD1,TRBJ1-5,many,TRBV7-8,CASSRPGTVNQPQHF,TGTGCCAGCAGCCGTCCCGGGACAGTGAATCAGCCCCAGCATTTT
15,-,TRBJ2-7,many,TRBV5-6,CASSPLRPNRVEQYF,TGTGCCAGCAGCCCCCTTCGACCTAATCGGGTCGAGCAGTACTTC
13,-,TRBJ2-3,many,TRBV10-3,CAISEVQTDTQYF,TGTGCCATCAGTGAAGTCCAGACAGATACGCAGTATTTT
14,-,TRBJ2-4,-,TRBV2,CASRGGASKNIQYF,TGTGCCAGCAGGGGGGGGGCTTCCAAAAACATTCAGTACTTC
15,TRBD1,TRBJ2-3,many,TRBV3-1,CASSHRQGPTDTQYF,TGTGCCAGCAGCCACCGACAGGGGCCCACAGATACGCAGTATTTT
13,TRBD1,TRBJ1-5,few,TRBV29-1,CSVKTGRGQPQHF,TGCAGCGTGAAGACAGGGAGGGGTCAGCCCCAGCATTTT
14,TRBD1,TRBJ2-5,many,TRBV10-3,CAISRPGTEETQYF,TGTGCCATCAGCCGCCCTGGGACAGAGGAGACCCAGTACTTC
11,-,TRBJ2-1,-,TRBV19,CASTSVDEQFF,TGTGCCAGTACCTCAGTCGATGAGCAGTTCTTC
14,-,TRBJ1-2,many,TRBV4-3,CASSQAIAGHGYTF,TGCGCCAGCAGCCAAGCCATTGCGGGTCATGGCTACACCTTC
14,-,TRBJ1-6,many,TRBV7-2,CASRLRVSNSPLHF,TGTGCCAGCAGACTCAGGGTATCTAATTCACCCCTCCACTTT
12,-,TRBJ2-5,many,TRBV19,CASSQTRETQYF,TGTGCCAGCTCTCAGACGAGAGAGACCCAGTACTTC
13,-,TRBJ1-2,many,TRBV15,CATSRRGDYGYTF,TGTGCCACCAGCAGAAGAGGGGACTATGGCTACACCTTC
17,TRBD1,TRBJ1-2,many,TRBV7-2,CASSLAPPRGRGYGYTF,TGTGCCAGCAGCTTAGCTCCCCCCCGAGGCAGGGGGTATGGCTACACCTTC
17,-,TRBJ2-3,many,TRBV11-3,CASSLAVGGLGTDTQYF,TGTGCCAGCAGCTTAGCGGTTGGGGGGCTCGGCACAGATACGCAGTATTTT
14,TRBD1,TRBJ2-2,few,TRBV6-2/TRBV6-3,CASSKGQLAGELFF,TGTGCCAGCAGCAAGGGACAGCTCGCCGGGGAGCTGTTTTTT
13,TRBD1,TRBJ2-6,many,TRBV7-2,CASSRGQDSVLTF,TGTGCCAGCAGCCGAGGACAGGACTCCGTCCTGACTTTC
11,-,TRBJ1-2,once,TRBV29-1,CSVSDNYGYTF,TGCAGCGTTAGTGATAACTATGGCTACACCTTC
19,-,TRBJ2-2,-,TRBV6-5,CASSLPRTLGQVLTGELFF,TGTGCCAGCAGTTTGCCTCGTACTCTAGGGCAGGTCTTGACCGGGGAGCTGTTTTTT
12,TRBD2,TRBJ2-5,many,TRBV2,CARAGVGETQYF,TGTGCCAGGGCGGGGGTCGGGGAGACCCAGTACTTC
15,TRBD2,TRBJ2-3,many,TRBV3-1,CASSPSGVPTDTQYF,TGTGCCAGCAGCCCGAGCGGGGTACCCACAGATACGCAGTATTTT
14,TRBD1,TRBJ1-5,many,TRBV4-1,CASSQRQGFQPQHF,TGCGCCAGCAGCCAAAGACAGGGTTTTCAGCCCCAGCATTTT
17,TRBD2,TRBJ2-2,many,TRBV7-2,CASSLFSGGAGGGELFF,TGTGCCAGCAGCTTGTTTAGCGGGGGGGCCGGCGGCGGGGAGCTGTTTTTT
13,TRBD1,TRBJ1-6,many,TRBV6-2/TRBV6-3,CAIRDSNNSPLHF,TGTGCCATCCGGGACAGCAACAATTCACCCCTCCACTTT
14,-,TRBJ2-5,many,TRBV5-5,CASSLVRTGETQYF,TGTGCCAGCAGCTTAGTCCGGACGGGTGAGACCCAGTACTTC
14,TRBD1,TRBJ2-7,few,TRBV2,CASSLDRGTYEQYF,TGTGCCAGCAGTTTGGACAGGGGGACTTACGAGCAGTACTTC
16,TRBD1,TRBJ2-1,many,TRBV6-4,CASSDSPFAGGDEQFF,TGTGCCAGCAGTGACTCTCCCTTCGCAGGGGGCGATGAGCAGTTCTTC
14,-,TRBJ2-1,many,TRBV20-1,CSFLTRPTYNEQFF,TGCAGTTTCCTGACTAGGCCAACCTACAATGAGCAGTTCTTC
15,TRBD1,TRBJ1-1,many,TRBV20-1,CSARPSGTVSTEAFF,TGCAGTGCTAGACCTTCAGGGACAGTGTCAACTGAAGCTTTCTTT
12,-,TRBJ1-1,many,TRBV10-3,CAISGTNTEAFF,TGTGCCATCAGTGGGACGAACACTGAAGCTTTCTTT
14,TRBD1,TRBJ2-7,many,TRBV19,CASNPGTVPYEQYF,TGTGCCAGTAACCCAGGGACAGTTCCCTACGAGCAGTACTTC
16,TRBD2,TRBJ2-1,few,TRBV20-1,CSARDVTSGGYNEQFF,TGCAGTGCTAGAGATGTCACTAGCGGGGGGTACAATGAGCAGTTCTTC
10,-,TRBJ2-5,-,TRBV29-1,CSARNADQYF,TGCAGCGCTCGGAATGCGGACCAGTACTTC
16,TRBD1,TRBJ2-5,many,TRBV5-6,CASSFHGGTGEETQYF,TGTGCCAGCAGCTTTCATGGGGGAACAGGGGAAGAGACCCAGTACTTC
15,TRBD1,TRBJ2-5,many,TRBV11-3,CASSGGTGGFETQYF,TGTGCCAGCAGCGGTGGGACAGGGGGCTTTGAGACCCAGTACTTC
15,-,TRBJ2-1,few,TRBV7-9,CASSLAPGSRNEQFF,TGTGCCAGCAGCTTAGCCCCAGGGAGCCGCAATGAGCAGTTCTTC
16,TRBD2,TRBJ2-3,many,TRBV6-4,CASSGNSGGLTDTQYF,TGTGCCAGCAGCGGTAATAGCGGGGGTTTGACAGATACGCAGTATTTT
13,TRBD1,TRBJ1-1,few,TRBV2,CASSAGQGTEAFF,TGTGCCAGCAGTGCCGGACAGGGCACTGAAGCTTTCTTT
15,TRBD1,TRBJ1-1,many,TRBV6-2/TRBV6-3,CASSYPDRANTEAFF,TGTGCCAGCAGTTACCCGGACAGGGCGAACACTGAAGCTTTCTTT
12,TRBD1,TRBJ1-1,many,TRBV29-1,CSGGQGETEAFF,TGCAGCGGTGGACAGGGGGAAACTGAAGCTTTCTTT